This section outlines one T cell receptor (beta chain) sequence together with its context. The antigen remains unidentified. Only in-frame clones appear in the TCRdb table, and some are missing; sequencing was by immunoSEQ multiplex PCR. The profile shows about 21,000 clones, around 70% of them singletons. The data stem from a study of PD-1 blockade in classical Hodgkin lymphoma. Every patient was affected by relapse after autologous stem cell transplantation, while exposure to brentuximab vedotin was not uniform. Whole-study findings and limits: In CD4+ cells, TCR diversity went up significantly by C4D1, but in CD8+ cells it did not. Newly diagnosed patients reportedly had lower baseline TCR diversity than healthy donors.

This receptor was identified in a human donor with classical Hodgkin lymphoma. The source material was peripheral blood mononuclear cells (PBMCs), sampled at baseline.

This CDR3 is CASRGQGPNTEAFF. DNA for the CDR3: TGTGCCAGCCGGGGACAGGGCCCGAACACTGAAGCTTTCTTT. The gene calls are TRBV7-9 and TRBJ1-1; 9 nucleotides align to TRBD1. The length of the CDR3 is 14 residues. Germline V gives CDR1 SEHNR, CDR2 FQNEAQ (reference sequence). V shed 8 bases and J 1 base; nucleotides not matched to a gene: 5.